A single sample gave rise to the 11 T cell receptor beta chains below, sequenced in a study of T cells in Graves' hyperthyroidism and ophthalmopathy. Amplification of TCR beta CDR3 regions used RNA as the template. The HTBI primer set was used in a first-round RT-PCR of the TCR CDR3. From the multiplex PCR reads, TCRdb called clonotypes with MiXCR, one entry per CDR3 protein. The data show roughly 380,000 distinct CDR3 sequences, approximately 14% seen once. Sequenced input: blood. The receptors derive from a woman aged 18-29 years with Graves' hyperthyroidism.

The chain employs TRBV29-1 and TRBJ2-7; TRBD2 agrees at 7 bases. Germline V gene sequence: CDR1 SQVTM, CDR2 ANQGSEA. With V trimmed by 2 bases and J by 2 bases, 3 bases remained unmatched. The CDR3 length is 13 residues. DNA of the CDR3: TGCAGCGTTGAACCCCTAGCGGCCTACGAGCAGTACTTC. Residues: CSVEPLAAYEQYF.

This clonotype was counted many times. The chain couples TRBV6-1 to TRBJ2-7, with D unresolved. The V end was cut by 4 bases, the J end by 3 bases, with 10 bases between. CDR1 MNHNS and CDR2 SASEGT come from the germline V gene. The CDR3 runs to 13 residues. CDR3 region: CASSGHLLYEQYF. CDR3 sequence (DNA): TGTGCCAGCAGTGGGCACCTTCTCTACGAGCAGTACTTC.

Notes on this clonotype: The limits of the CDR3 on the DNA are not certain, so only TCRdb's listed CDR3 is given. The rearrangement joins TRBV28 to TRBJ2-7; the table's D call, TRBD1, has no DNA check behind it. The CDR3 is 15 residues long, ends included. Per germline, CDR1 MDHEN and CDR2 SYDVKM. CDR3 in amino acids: CASSILGPESYEQYF.

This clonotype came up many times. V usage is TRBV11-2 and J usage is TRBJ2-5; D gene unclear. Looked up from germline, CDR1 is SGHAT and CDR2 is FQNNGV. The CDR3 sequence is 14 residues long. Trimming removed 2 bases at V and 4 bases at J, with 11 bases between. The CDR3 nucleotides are TGTGCCAGCAGCTTATCGGCAACCCCAGAGACCCAGTACTTC. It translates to CASSLSATPETQYF.

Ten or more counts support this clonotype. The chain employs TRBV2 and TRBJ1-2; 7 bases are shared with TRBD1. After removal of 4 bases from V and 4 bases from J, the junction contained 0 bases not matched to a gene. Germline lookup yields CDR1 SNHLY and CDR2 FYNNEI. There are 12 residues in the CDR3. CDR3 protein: CASSGDSYGYTF. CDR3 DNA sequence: TGTGCCAGCAGTGGGGACAGCTATGGCTACACCTTC.

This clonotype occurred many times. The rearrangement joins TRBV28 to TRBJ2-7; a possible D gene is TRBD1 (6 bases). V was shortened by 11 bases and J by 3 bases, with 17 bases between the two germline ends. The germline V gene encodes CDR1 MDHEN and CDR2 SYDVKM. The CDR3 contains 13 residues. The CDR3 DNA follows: TGTGCCGGGTCAGGGGTCGACCTCTACGAGCAGTACTTC. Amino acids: CAGSGVDLYEQYF.

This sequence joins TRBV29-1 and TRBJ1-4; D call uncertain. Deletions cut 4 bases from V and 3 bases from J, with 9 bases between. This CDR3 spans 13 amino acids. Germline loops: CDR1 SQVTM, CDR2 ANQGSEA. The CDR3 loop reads CSVGGIANEKLFF. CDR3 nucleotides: TGCAGCGTTGGAGGTATTGCTAATGAAAAACTGTTTTTT.

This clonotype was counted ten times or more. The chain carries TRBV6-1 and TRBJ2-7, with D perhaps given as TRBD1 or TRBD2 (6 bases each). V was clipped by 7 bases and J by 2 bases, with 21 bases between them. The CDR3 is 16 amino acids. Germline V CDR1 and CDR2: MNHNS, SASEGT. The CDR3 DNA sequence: TGTGCCAGCAAGAGGGGCGGGACAAGCCTTACCTACGAGCAGTACTTC. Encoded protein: CASKRGGTSLTYEQYF.

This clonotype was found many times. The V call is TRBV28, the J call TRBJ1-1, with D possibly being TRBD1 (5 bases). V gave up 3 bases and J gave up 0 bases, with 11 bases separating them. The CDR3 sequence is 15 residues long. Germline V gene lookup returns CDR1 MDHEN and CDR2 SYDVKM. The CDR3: CASSFSAGLNTEAFF. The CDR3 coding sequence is TGTGCCAGCAGTTTTTCCGCAGGGCTGAACACTGAAGCTTTCTTT.

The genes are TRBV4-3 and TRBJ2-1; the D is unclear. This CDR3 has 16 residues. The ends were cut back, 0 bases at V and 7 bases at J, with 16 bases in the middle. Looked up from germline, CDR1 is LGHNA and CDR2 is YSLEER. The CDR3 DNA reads TGCGCCAGCAGCCAAGAAAGTTGGACCAGAGCGAATGAGCAGTTCTTC. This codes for CASSQESWTRANEQFF.

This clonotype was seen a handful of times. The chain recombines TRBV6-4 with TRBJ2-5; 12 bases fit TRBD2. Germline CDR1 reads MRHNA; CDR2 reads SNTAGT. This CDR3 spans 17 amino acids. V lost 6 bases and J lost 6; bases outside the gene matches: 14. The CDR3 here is CASRTPSGRATVQTQYF. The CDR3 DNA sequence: TGTGCCAGCAGAACGCCTAGCGGGAGGGCCACGGTCCAGACCCAGTACTTC.